The 31 T cell receptor beta chains reported below all come from one sample, sequenced in a study of CXCR3-negative and CXCR3-positive naive CD8 T cells. Study-level points and caveats: When CXCR3-positive naive cells were set against CXCR3-negative naive cells, the former had more hydrophobic TRB CDR3s.

What these receptors recognize is not known. Carrying UMI labels, the TRB cDNA libraries were prepared through 5' RACE. TCRdb reprocessed the 5' RACE reads and keeps a single row for each CDR3 protein, giving no DNA. The sample table includes about 6,900 distinct CDR3 sequences. The sequencing sample was made of naive CXCR3+ CD8+ T cells from blood. Indicated subset: CD45RO-CCR7+CD27+CD95- naive CD8+ T cells expressing CXCR3 (TNR3+). Receptors originate from a human donor in good health. Some clones in this sample may be carry-over from other donors' samples.

Measured by frequency, this clonotype is medium-sized (0.01 to 0.1%). The J gene is TRBJ1-1, the V gene TRBV29-1; TCRdb indicates TRBD1, and absent DNA this call remains unverified. The CDR3 runs to 13 residues. Germline CDR1 is SQVTM and CDR2 is ANQGSEA. The CDR3 loop is CSAAPSMGAEAFF.

The chain uses TRBV29-1 and TRBJ2-3; TCRdb outputs TRBD2, but without DNA this stays unchecked. The germline V gene has CDR1 SQVTM and CDR2 ANQGSEA. The CDR3 sequence is 17 residues long. CDR3: CSVESLAGDLGTDTQYF.

This chain joins TRBV29-1 and TRBJ2-1; without DNA, the TCRdb call of TRBD2 cannot be checked. The CDR3 sequence is 14 residues long. The V gene's germline CDR1 is SQVTM and CDR2 ANQGSEA. The CDR3 sequence is CSVVSGDSYNEQFF.

Frequency places this clonotype as medium-sized. This chain's CDR3 is CASSLLAGGLSTDTQYF. The chain employs TRBV12-3 or TRBV12-4 and TRBJ2-3; the D call from TCRdb, TRBD2, cannot be confirmed without DNA. CDR3 length: 17 amino acids.

The chain's CDR3 is CSVPRGTETQYF. The chain has TRBV29-1 and TRBJ2-5; TCRdb returns TRBD2, unconfirmable since there is no DNA. This CDR3 has 12 amino acids. Germline assignment: CDR1 SQVTM and CDR2 ANQGSEA.

The V call is TRBV5-1, the J call TRBJ2-7; there is no DNA to check the TCRdb D call of TRBD1. Per germline, CDR1 SGHRS and CDR2 YFSETQ. The CDR3 totals 16 residues. This chain's CDR3 is CASSLEGGASAYEQYF. Supplemented by reference TRBV5-1 and TRBJ2-7, the full variable domain reads KAGVTQTPRYLIKTRGQQVTLSCSPISGHRSVSWYQQTPGQGLQFLFEYFSETQRNKGNFPGRFSGRQFSNSRSEMNVSTLELGDSALYLCASSLEGGASAYEQYFGPGTRLTVT.

V gene TRBV9 combines with J gene TRBJ1-2; TCRdb's D gene call, TRBD1, goes unchecked for lack of DNA. The length of the CDR3 is 14 residues. CDR1 SGDLS and CDR2 YYNGEE come from the germline V gene. CDR3 residues: CASSMTDSNYGYTF.

The CDR3 sequence: CSVESGVEQYF. V gene TRBV29-1 combines with J gene TRBJ2-7; absent DNA, TCRdb's TRBD1 call cannot be checked. Germline V CDR1 and CDR2: SQVTM, ANQGSEA. The CDR3 loop spans 11 amino acids.

The chain is built from TRBV7-6 and TRBJ2-2. This CDR3 has 15 residues. CDR1 and CDR2 from the germline V gene are SGHVS and FNYEAQ. The CDR3 here is CASSLAAPNTGELFF.

Considering frequency, this clonotype is medium-sized. CDR3 loop: CASSDSGRGQTQYF. This chain connects TRBV9 to TRBJ2-5; TCRdb reports TRBD1, a call that lacks DNA to check it against. Per the germline V gene, CDR1 is SGDLS and CDR2 is YYNGEE. This CDR3 comprises 14 residues.

By frequency, this clonotype is medium-sized. The chain carries TRBV20-1 and TRBJ2-7; the D call of TRBD1 rests on TCRdb alone, since no DNA is present to check it. Germline-derived CDR1 and CDR2 are DFQATT and SNEGSKA (reference sequence). The CDR3 has 15 amino acids. CDR3 protein: CSVTGAATLSYEQYF.

This chain connects TRBV7-6 to TRBJ1-1; checking the TCRdb D call of TRBD1 is not possible without DNA. The germline V gene encodes CDR1 SGHVS and CDR2 FNYEAQ. The CDR3 totals 15 residues. The CDR3 region is CASSLGPGVNTEAFF.

The chain combines TRBV12-3 or TRBV12-4 with TRBJ2-7. The CDR3 spans 14 residues. The CDR3 reads CASSPYVPSYEQYF.

This clonotype is classed as medium-sized by frequency. The chain carries TRBV29-1 and TRBJ2-7; TCRdb names TRBD1, which stays unverified in the absence of DNA. The CDR3 is 11 residues long. Per germline, CDR1 SQVTM and CDR2 ANQGSEA. The CDR3 sequence is CSVARDYEQYF.

This clonotype is deemed medium-sized by its frequency. The chain couples TRBV2 to TRBJ2-7; TCRdb's D gene call, TRBD2, goes unchecked for lack of DNA. The germline CDR1 and CDR2 sequences are SNHLY and FYNNEI. The CDR3 contains 13 residues. The CDR3 protein is CASSEWERYEQYF.

The rearrangement uses TRBV7-9 and TRBJ1-1. This CDR3 has 11 residues. Germline CDR1 SEHNR, CDR2 FQNEAQ (reference sequence). CDR3 in amino acids: CASSVNTEAFF.

The rearrangement links TRBV7-8 to TRBJ2-3. CDR1 is SGHVS and CDR2 is FQNEAQ in the germline V gene. This CDR3 has 13 residues. CDR3: CASKGPGTDTQYF.

By frequency, this clonotype registers medium-sized (0.01 to 0.1%). The genes are TRBV29-1 and TRBJ2-7; the TCRdb D gene call, TRBD1, has no DNA to confirm it. The V gene's germline CDR1 is SQVTM and CDR2 ANQGSEA. This CDR3 has 12 residues. CDR3 amino acids: CSVGPGSYEQYF.

The V call is TRBV5-4, the J call TRBJ2-7. The CDR3 sequence is 11 residues long. Germline V gives CDR1 SGHNT, CDR2 YYREEE (reference sequence). The CDR3 region is CASSTDYEQYF.

The chain links TRBV29-1 to TRBJ2-5; TCRdb calls TRBD2, which cannot be checked without DNA. Germline assignment: CDR1 SQVTM and CDR2 ANQGSEA. This CDR3 has 11 residues. The CDR3: CSVEGDETQYF.

The rearrangement uses TRBV5-5 and TRBJ1-1. The CDR3 loop spans 11 amino acids. Germline CDR1 and CDR2: SGHKS and YYEKEE (reference sequence). CDR3 sequence: CASKSNTEAFF.

This rearrangement joins TRBV20-1 to TRBJ2-7; TCRdb gives TRBD1 as the D gene, but with no DNA this cannot be confirmed. Germline assignment: CDR1 DFQATT and CDR2 SNEGSKA (reference sequence). CDR3 length: 14 amino acids. CDR3 amino acids: CSARPPGQPYEQYF.

This sequence joins TRBV9 and TRBJ1-1. From germline, CDR1 is SGDLS and CDR2 YYNGEE. The CDR3 runs 13 residues. Here the CDR3 reads CASSVEGRPEAFF.

The V and J genes are TRBV4-3 and TRBJ2-1; TCRdb names TRBD2, which stays unverified in the absence of DNA. This CDR3 contains 17 residues. Germline CDR1 and CDR2: LGHNA and YSLEER. CDR3 sequence reads: CASSQEVRGGVGREQFF.

According to its frequency, this clonotype is medium-sized (0.01 to 0.1%). V gene TRBV2 combines with J gene TRBJ2-7; TCRdb indicates TRBD1, and absent DNA this call remains unverified. Germline values: CDR1 SNHLY, CDR2 FYNNEI. CDR3 length equals 15 residues. CDR3 loop: CASSEGTPPFYEQYF.

This sequence joins TRBV7-2 and TRBJ2-1; TCRdb outputs TRBD2, but without DNA this stays unchecked. The CDR3 length is 13 residues. Germline-derived CDR1 and CDR2 are SGHTA and FQGNSA. CDR3 in amino acids: CASSPRTKSEQFF.

This CDR3 is CASSPATFTDTQYF. The chain links TRBV12-3 or TRBV12-4 to TRBJ2-3. The CDR3 consists of 14 residues.

This clonotype ranks as medium-sized in terms of frequency. V gene TRBV29-1 combines with J gene TRBJ2-3; TCRdb designates TRBD1, a call that cannot be tested without DNA. Germline V CDR1 and CDR2: SQVTM, ANQGSEA. The CDR3 runs to 17 residues. The chain's CDR3 is CSVAPTVQGPNADTQYF.

The rearrangement joins TRBV18 to TRBJ2-3. CDR3 length: 20 residues. Germline V gives CDR1 KGHSH, CDR2 LQKENI. The CDR3 here is CASSPPVSLDEYVITDTQYF. Using reference TRBV18 and TRBJ2-3 for the parts outside the CDR3, the full variable domain is NAGVMQNPRHLVRRRGQEARLRCSPMKGHSHVYWYRQLPEEGLKFMVYLQKENIIDESGMPKERFSAEFPKEGPSILRIQQVVRGDSAAYFCASSPPVSLDEYVITDTQYFGPGTRLTVL.

This clonotype registers medium-sized by frequency. V gene TRBV7-8 combines with J gene TRBJ2-1; TCRdb picks TRBD1, but there is no DNA to check that call. Germline loops: CDR1 SGHVS, CDR2 FQNEAQ. CDR3 length: 15 residues. CDR3 amino acids: CASSLVRDWDNEQFF. Variable domain in full (rest from reference TRBV7-8 and TRBJ2-1): GAGVSQSPRYKVAKRGQDVALRCDPISGHVSLFWYQQALGQGPEFLTYFQNEAQLDKSGLPSDRFFAERPEGSVSTLKIQRTQQEDSAVYLCASSLVRDWDNEQFFGPGTRLTVL.

This clonotype counts as medium-sized by frequency. The chain joins TRBV3-1 to TRBJ2-1; the D call of TRBD1 rests on TCRdb alone, since no DNA is present to check it. CDR1 and CDR2 (germline): LGHDT, YNNKEL (reference sequence). This CDR3 is 15 amino acids long. CDR3 loop: CASSPRTGVVNEQFF.